This T cell receptor (beta chain) was sequenced during a study of T cells after yellow fever vaccination. With regard to this clonotype: Its antigen is unknown.

Study observations and caveats: Abundant clonotypes (contaminants from the bulk population) could be present in FACS-sorted repertoires.

Between the trimmed V and J ends, which lost 6 bases and 4 bases, there was a span of 14 bases. The CDR3 is made up of 13 amino acids. Germline-derived CDR1 and CDR2 are DFQATT and SNEGSKA (reference sequence). Each CDR3 protein gets one entry after TCRdb re-called the 5' RACE reads with MiXCR. The table records some 300,000 distinct CDR3 sequences, over 8.5% of them present only once. This sample comprised CD4+ T cells sorted from PBMCs, obtained 45 days after the yellow fever booster vaccination. The rearrangement links TRBV20-1 to TRBJ2-3; D may be TRBD1 or TRBD2 (5 bases each). This clonotype was obtained from a man younger than 35 who received the YFV17D yellow fever vaccine. CDR3 in DNA: TGCAGTGCCTTCCCCGGGGCTCCAGATACGCAGTATTTT. Translation: CSAFPGAPDTQYF.